These 27 T cell receptor gamma chains were all obtained from the same sample, sequenced in a study of gamma-delta T cells after stem cell transplantation (dated by TCRdb to about 2016). The library was prepared using RT-PCR. TCRdb lists the instrument as Illumina MiSeq. Public reads were reanalyzed in TCRdb with CATT, and rows carrying the same DNA were merged afterwards. This sample gives roughly 2,000 gamma-chain clones in total; under 2.5% of them show up just once. 35% to 40% of the sample belongs to the ten largest clones. Specimen: gamma-delta T cells. The source is a human donor. It is not recorded whose cells these are; they may come from a transplant donor.

This clone is medium-sized by share. Other DNA sequences within the sample encode an identical CDR3. The gene calls are TRGV9 and TRGJP. Germline CDR1 is GITISATS and CDR2 is ISYDGTV (reference sequence). V trimming: 2 bases; J trimming: 2 bases; junction bases outside the gene matches: 3. The CDR3 spans 17 residues. CDR3 sequence reads: CALWEARQELGKKIKVF. The CDR3, as DNA: TGTGCCTTGTGGGAGGCGAGGCAAGAGTTGGGCAAAAAAATCAAGGTATTT.

By frequency in the sample, this clone is medium-sized. The CDR3 region is CATWDRPMRTTGWFKIF. As DNA, the CDR3 is TGTGCCACCTGGGACAGGCCGATGAGGACCACTGGTTGGTTCAAGATATTT. The chain combines TRGV3 with TRGJP1. V shed 0 bases, J shed 2 bases, and the junction held 9 bases outside the gene matches. Germline CDR1 reads VTNTFY; CDR2 reads YDVSTARD (reference sequence). CDR3 size: 17 residues.

This clone was seen a handful of times. This likely traces to a read error, being one base from a far larger clone. Other DNA sequences in this specimen translate into the identical CDR3. This chain links TRGV9 with TRGJP. V dropped 2 bases and J dropped 5; count of bases not matched to a gene: 6. Germline lookup yields CDR1 GITISATS and CDR2 ISYDGTV (reference sequence). The CDR3 runs to 17 residues. CDR3 coding DNA: TGTGCCTTGTGGGAGGCATTAGAAGAGTTGGGCAAAAAAATCAAGGTATTT. This encodes CALWEALEELGKKIKVF.

J is TRGJP and V is TRGV9. Germline CDR1 is GITISATS and CDR2 is ISYDGTV (reference sequence). CDR3 length equals 17 residues. V lost 2 bases, J lost 7 bases, and 8 bases stayed unmatched. CDR3: CALWEATPELGKKIKVF. The CDR3 DNA follows: TGTGCCTTGTGGGAGGCTACCCCTGAGTTGGGCAAAAAAATCAAGGTATTT.

The CDR3 DNA follows: TGTGCCTTGTGGGCAAACGGGGAGTTGGGCAAAAAAATCAAGGTATTT. Residues: CALWANGELGKKIKVF. The chain recombines TRGV9 with TRGJP. Germline V gene sequence: CDR1 GITISATS, CDR2 ISYDGTV (reference sequence). Trimming removed 5 bases from V and 7 bases from J; junction bases left unmatched: 8. This CDR3 contains 16 residues.

The chain links TRGV9 to TRGJP. V was pared by 2 bases and J by 13 bases, with 14 bases of the junction left unmatched. Germline V lookup: CDR1 GITISATS, CDR2 ISYDGTV (reference sequence). The CDR3 consists of 17 residues. In DNA, the CDR3 is TGTGCCTTGTGGGAGGCGGCACCCAGTTCCGGCAAAAAAATCAAGGTATTT. Translating gives CALWEAAPSSGKKIKVF.

This clone is categorized as medium-sized. Within the sample, other DNA sequences also encode this same CDR3. This chain uses TRGV2 with TRGJ1 or TRGJ2. The CDR3 sequence is 13 residues long. V was clipped by 1 base and J by 4 bases; unmatched bases: 4. Germline V lookup: CDR1 EGSNGY, CDR2 YDSYNSKV. CDR3 residues: CATWDGSYYKKLF. In nucleotides, the CDR3 is TGTGCCACCTGGGACGGATCCTATTATAAGAAACTCTTT.

By share of the sample, this clone is medium-sized. Its ends do not fully match the called genes, so a read error is possible. The gene calls are TRGV9 and TRGJ1 or TRGJ2. This CDR3 spans 17 amino acids. CDR1 and CDR2 from the germline V gene are GITISATS and ISYDGTV (reference sequence). The CDR3 DNA reads TGTGCCTTGTGGGAGGTGCAAAAAACCCCCAATTCTTATAAGAAACTCTTT. This encodes CALWEVQKTPNSYKKLF.

With respect to this clone: TCRdb's entry gives the protein of a much larger clone, which mismatches this DNA's translation at residue 7, likely from a read error; the protein reported here is translated from the DNA. This CDR3 is also generated by other DNA sequences in the sample. The rearrangement links TRGV9 to TRGJP. J was trimmed by 7 bases and V by 3 bases; bases with no gene match: 3. CDR1 GITISATS and CDR2 ISYDGTV come from the germline V gene (reference sequence). The CDR3 contains 15 residues. CDR3 amino acids: CALWERELGKKIKVF. DNA of the CDR3: TGTGCCTTGTGGGAGAGGGAGTTGGGCAAAAAAATCAAGGTATTT.

The table lists this clone with a few counts. The protein given by TCRdb reflects a much larger clone and differs at residue 5 from this DNA's translation, likely from a read error; the protein shown is the DNA's translation. V gene TRGV9 combines with J gene TRGJP. Germline assignment: CDR1 GITISATS and CDR2 ISYDGTV (reference sequence). CDR3 length: 17 amino acids. Unmatched junction bases numbered 10, after V lost 6 bases and J lost 5 bases. The CDR3 DNA reads TGTGCCTTGTGGAAGGCGAGTAAAGAGTTGGGCAAAAAAATCAAGGTATTT. As protein: CALWKASKELGKKIKVF.

Sample share makes this clone medium-sized. The same CDR3 also results from other DNA sequences found in this sample. The chain has TRGV9 and TRGJP. Losses at the gene ends were 2 bases for V and 6 bases for J; bases not matched to a gene: 4. The CDR3 is 16 residues long. CDR1 and CDR2 from the germline V gene are GITISATS and ISYDGTV (reference sequence). In DNA form, the CDR3 reads TGTGCCTTGTGGGAGGCCCCAGAGTTGGGCAAAAAAATCAAGGTATTT. Translating gives CALWEAPELGKKIKVF.

Turning to this clone: At the DNA level, this CDR3 is encoded by other sequences in the same sample as well. The rearrangement links TRGV9 to TRGJP. J was trimmed by 7 bases and V by 1 base; bases with no gene match: 4. CDR3 length: 16 amino acids. Looked up from germline, CDR1 is GITISATS and CDR2 is ISYDGTV (reference sequence). The CDR3 spells CALWEVSELGKKIKVF. CDR3 nucleotides: TGTGCCTTGTGGGAGGTCTCGGAGTTGGGCAAAAAAATCAAGGTATTT.

This clone was recorded a few times. Only one base separates this from a far larger clonotype, so it likely reflects a read error. The same CDR3 arises from other DNA sequences in this sample as well. V is TRGV9 and J is TRGJP. From germline, CDR1 is GITISATS and CDR2 ISYDGTV (reference sequence). The CDR3 is made up of 16 amino acids. The CDR3 sequence is CALWAIGELGKKIKVF. The CDR3 nucleotides read TGCGCCTTGTGGGCGATAGGAGAGTTGGGCAAAAAAATCAAGGTATTT.

This chain connects TRGV9 to TRGJP. The V segment lost 2 bases and the J segment 6 bases; nucleotides outside the gene matches: 4. The CDR3 has 16 residues. CDR1 is GITISATS, CDR2 ISYDGTV, per germline (reference sequence). The CDR3 loop reads CALWEEGELGKKIKVF. The CDR3 nucleotides are TGTGCCTTGTGGGAGGAGGGAGAGTTGGGCAAAAAAATCAAGGTATTT.

This clone was found a few times. The same CDR3 is also encoded by other DNA sequences in this sample. The J gene is TRGJP, the V gene TRGV9. Germline V CDR1 and CDR2: GITISATS, ISYDGTV (reference sequence). This CDR3 comprises 18 residues. J gave up 6 bases and V 1 base, and 9 bases lay outside the gene matches. CDR3 amino acids: CALWEVQLRELGKKIKVF. The DNA of the CDR3 is TGTGCCTTGTGGGAGGTACAGCTACGAGAGTTGGGCAAAAAAATCAAGGTATTT.

This clone was detected a few times. A much larger clone differs from this one at a single base, so this may be a read error. The same CDR3 is also encoded by other DNA sequences in this sample. The chain combines TRGV9 with TRGJP. The CDR3 length is 16 residues. Germline CDR1 GITISATS, CDR2 ISYDGTV (reference sequence). The DNA of the CDR3 is TGTGCCTTGTGGGAGCCTCAAGAGCTGGGCAAAAAAATCAAGGTATTT. Protein sequence: CALWEPQELGKKIKVF.

Only a few counts were recorded for this clone. The chain is built from TRGV2 and TRGJ1 or TRGJ2. The CDR3 spans 14 residues. CDR1 is EGSNGY and CDR2 is YDSYNSKV in the germline V gene. Trimming took 6 bases from V and 3 from J; bases not matched to a gene: 11. DNA of the CDR3: TGTGCCACCTGGACCAACGCGGGTTATTATAAGAAACTCTTT. Protein product: CATWTNAGYYKKLF.

By its share, this clone is medium-sized (0.01 to 0.1%). The CDR3 loop is CALWEVGGVYKKLF. CDR3 DNA: TGTGCCTTGTGGGAGGTGGGGGGCGTTTATAAGAAACTCTTT. The rearrangement links TRGV9 to TRGJ1 or TRGJ2. The CDR3 has 14 amino acids. Germline CDR1 reads GITISATS; CDR2 reads ISYDGTV (reference sequence). Trimming took 0 bases from V and 6 from J; bases not matched to a gene: 8.

By share, this clone ranks as medium-sized (0.01 to 0.1%). V usage is TRGV9 and J usage is TRGJP. CDR3 length: 17 amino acids. The germline V gene encodes CDR1 GITISATS and CDR2 ISYDGTV (reference sequence). Unmatched junction bases numbered 6, after V lost 3 bases and J lost 4 bases. DNA for the CDR3: TGTGCCTTGTGGGAGCCATTTCAAGAGTTGGGCAAAAAAATCAAGGTATTT. Translation: CALWEPFQELGKKIKVF.

Relative to its sample, this clone is medium-sized (0.01 to 0.1%). The chain employs TRGV9 and TRGJP. Germline V gene lookup returns CDR1 GITISATS and CDR2 ISYDGTV (reference sequence). The CDR3 covers 18 residues. V dropped 0 bases and J dropped 4; count of bases not matched to a gene: 6. This CDR3 is CALWEVQEQELGKKIKVF. As DNA, the CDR3 is TGTGCCTTGTGGGAGGTGCAAGAACAAGAGTTGGGCAAAAAAATCAAGGTATTT.

This clone was seen only a few times. Being one base from a much bigger clone, this may be a read error. The V call is TRGV2, the J call TRGJ1 or TRGJ2. Germline V gene sequence: CDR1 EGSNGY, CDR2 YDSYNSKV. The CDR3 extends over 11 amino acids. In DNA form, the CDR3 reads TGTACCACCGTGACTCATTATAAGAAACTCTTT. It is translated as CTTVTHYKKLF.

This clone was counted between two and nine times. TCRdb attributes to this sequence the protein of a much larger clone, which differs from the DNA translation at residue 14; a read error is likely, and the protein displayed is translated from the DNA. V gene TRGV9 combines with J gene TRGJP. In germline, CDR1 is GITISATS, CDR2 ISYDGTV (reference sequence). The CDR3 loop spans 16 amino acids. DNA of the CDR3: TGTGCCTTGTGGGAGGTGGCTGAGTTGGGCAAAAAAATCAGGGTATTT. Translation gives CALWEVAELGKKIRVF.

This clone was detected a few times. A read error may explain this, as a much larger clone is one base away. This specimen includes other DNA sequences encoding the same CDR3. The chain carries TRGV9 and TRGJP. CDR1 is GITISATS, CDR2 ISYDGTV, per germline (reference sequence). This CDR3 region has 17 residues. This CDR3 is CALWEVRQELGKKIKVF. CDR3 DNA sequence: TGTGCCTTGTGGGAGGTGCGGCAGGAGTTGGGCAAAAAAATCAAGGTATTT.

Relative to its sample, this clone is medium-sized. The V gene is TRGV9, the J gene TRGJP. CDR1 GITISATS and CDR2 ISYDGTV come from the germline V gene (reference sequence). The CDR3 consists of 18 residues. V lost 0 bases to trimming and J lost 3 bases; unmatched junction nucleotides: 5. This CDR3 is CALWEVRKQELGKKIKVF. For the CDR3, the DNA is TGTGCCTTGTGGGAGGTGCGAAAGCAAGAGTTGGGCAAAAAAATCAAGGTATTT.

Relative to its sample, this clone is medium-sized (0.01 to 0.1%). The sample has other DNA sequences that encode this CDR3 too. The rearrangement uses TRGV9 and TRGJ1 or TRGJ2. The CDR3 sequence is 12 residues long. Germline CDR1 GITISATS, CDR2 ISYDGTV (reference sequence). J lost 3 bases, V lost 1 base, and 0 bases had no gene match. The CDR3, as DNA: TGTGCCTTGTGGGAGGTTTATTATAAGAAACTCTTT. Amino acids: CALWEVYYKKLF.

This clone counts as medium-sized. V gene TRGV9 combines with J gene TRGJ1 or TRGJ2. J gave up 9 bases and V 0 bases, and 14 bases lay outside the gene matches. This CDR3 region has 15 residues. Germline CDR1 and CDR2: GITISATS and ISYDGTV (reference sequence). CDR3 residues: CALWEVPPAAIKKLF. In DNA, the CDR3 is TGTGCCTTGTGGGAGGTGCCCCCCGCCGCGATTAAGAAACTCTTT.

This clone was observed a few times. V and J are TRGV9 and TRGJ1 or TRGJ2. CDR1 GITISATS and CDR2 ISYDGTV come from the germline V gene (reference sequence). Trimming removed 2 bases from V and 7 bases from J; junction bases left unmatched: 11. CDR3 size: 14 residues. This CDR3 is CALWEGGERYKKLF. The CDR3, as DNA: TGTGCCTTGTGGGAGGGGGGGGAACGGTATAAGAAACTCTTT.